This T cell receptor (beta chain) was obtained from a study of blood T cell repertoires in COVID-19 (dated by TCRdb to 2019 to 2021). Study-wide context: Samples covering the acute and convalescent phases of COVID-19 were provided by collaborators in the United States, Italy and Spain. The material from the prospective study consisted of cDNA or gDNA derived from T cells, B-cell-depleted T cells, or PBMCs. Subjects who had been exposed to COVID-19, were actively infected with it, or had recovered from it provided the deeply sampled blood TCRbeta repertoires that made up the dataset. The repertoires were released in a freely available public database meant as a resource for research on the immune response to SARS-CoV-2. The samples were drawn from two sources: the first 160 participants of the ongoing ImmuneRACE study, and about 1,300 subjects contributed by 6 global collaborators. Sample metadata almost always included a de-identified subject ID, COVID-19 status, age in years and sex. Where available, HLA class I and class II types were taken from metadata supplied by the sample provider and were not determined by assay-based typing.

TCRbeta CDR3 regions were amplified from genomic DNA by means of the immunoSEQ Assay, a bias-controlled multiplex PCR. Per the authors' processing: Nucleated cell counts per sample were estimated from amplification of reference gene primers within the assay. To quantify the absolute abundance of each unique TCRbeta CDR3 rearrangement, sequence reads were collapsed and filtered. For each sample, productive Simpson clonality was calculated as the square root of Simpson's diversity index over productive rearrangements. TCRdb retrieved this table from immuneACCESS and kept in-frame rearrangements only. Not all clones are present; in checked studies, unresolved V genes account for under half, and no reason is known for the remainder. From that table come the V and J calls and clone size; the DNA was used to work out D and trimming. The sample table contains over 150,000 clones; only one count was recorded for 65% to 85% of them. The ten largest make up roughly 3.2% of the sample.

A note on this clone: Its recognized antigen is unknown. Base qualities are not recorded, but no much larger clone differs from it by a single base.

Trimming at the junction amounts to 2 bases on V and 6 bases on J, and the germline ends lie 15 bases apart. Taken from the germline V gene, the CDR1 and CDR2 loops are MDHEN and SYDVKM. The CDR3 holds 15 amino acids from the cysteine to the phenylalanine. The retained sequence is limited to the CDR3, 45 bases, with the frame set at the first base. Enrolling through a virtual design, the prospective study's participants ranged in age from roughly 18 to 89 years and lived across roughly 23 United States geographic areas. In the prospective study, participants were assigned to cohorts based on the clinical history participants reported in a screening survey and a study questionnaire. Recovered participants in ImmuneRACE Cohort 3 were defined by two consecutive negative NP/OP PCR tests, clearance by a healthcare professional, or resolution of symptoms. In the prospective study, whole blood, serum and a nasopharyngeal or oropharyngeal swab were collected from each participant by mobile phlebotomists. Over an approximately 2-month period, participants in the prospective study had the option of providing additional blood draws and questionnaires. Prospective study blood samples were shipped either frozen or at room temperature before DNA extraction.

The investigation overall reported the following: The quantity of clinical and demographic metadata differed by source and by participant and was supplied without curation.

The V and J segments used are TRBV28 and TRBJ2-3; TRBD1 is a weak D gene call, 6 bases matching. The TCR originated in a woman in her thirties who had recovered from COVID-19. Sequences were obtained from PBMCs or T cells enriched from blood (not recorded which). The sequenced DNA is TGTGCCAGCAGTTTACCAGGGGCGGGTAGGGATACGCAGTATTTT. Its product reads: CASSLPGAGRDTQYF.